This TCR beta chain was recovered during a study of blood T cell repertoires in COVID-19. Study-wide context: COVID-19 samples collected from the United States, Italy and Spain covered acute and convalescent phases.

Original analysis: Researchers report that nucleated cell counts were estimated from reference gene primer amplification. The protocol was immunoSEQ multiplex PCR, while the TCRdb copy is restricted to in-frame clones and leaves out a portion. V, J and clone size were drawn from that table, and D and trimming were deduced from the DNA. The sample contains around 83,000 clones, 70% to 90% of which appear only once. This CDR3 spans 12 amino acids. Per germline, CDR1 LNHDA and CDR2 SQIVND (reference sequence). With 5 bases clipped from V and 8 bases from J, the junction kept 5 bases outside the gene matches.

The sequenced material came from peripheral blood. The receptor was derived from a man aged 50 to 60 with active or convalescent COVID-19. The genes are TRBV19 and TRBJ1-2; TRBD1 agrees at 7 bases. The CDR3 loop is CASSPRQGGYTF. CDR3 bases: TGTGCCAGTAGTCCCAGACAGGGAGGCTACACCTTC.